A selection of T cell receptor beta chains follows, all from one sample in a study of CD8+ T cells in alopecia areata. The method was immunoSEQ multiplex PCR; TCRdb's version includes in-frame clones alone and lacks a portion of them. This sample carries 200,000 or so clones, more than 50% of them seen once, and the ten largest clones take approximately 4.9%. The sequencing input was CD8+ T cells sorted from blood. The source is a human donor in good health. The CDR3 runs from the conserved cysteine through the conserved F or W. Each record gives: clone size, D gene, J gene, V gene, CDR3 protein, CDR3 DNA. The D gene is left open where the match is weak. Clone size is shown for a subset of rows, as once, few, many or a class of expanded clone.

size: .
D: .
J: TRBJ2-5
V: TRBV7-9
CDR3: CASSLGDSSQETQYF
DNA: TGTGCCAGCAGCTTAGGAGACAGTTCCCAAGAGACCCAGTACTTC

size: few
D: TRBD2
J: TRBJ2-5
V: TRBV7-2
CDR3: CASSLDGAGGPETQYF
DNA: TGTGCCAGCAGCTTAGATGGAGCGGGGGGGCCGGAGACCCAGTACTTC

size: .
D: .
J: TRBJ1-1
V: TRBV6-5
CDR3: CASSYSDQKEAFF
DNA: TGTGCCAGCAGTTACTCCGATCAAAAGGAGGCTTTCTTT

size: .
D: TRBD2
J: TRBJ2-1
V: TRBV13
CDR3: CASSPLAGGAHNEQFF
DNA: TGTGCCAGCAGCCCATTAGCGGGGGGGGCACATAATGAGCAGTTCTTC

size: .
D: TRBD2
J: TRBJ2-3
V: TRBV5-1
CDR3: CASRFSGGSTDTQYF
DNA: TGCGCCAGCAGATTTAGCGGGGGGAGCACAGATACGCAGTATTTT

size: few
D: TRBD1
J: TRBJ2-3
V: TRBV6-1
CDR3: CASSEDRGITDTQYF
DNA: TGTGCCAGCAGTGAAGACAGGGGGATAACAGATACGCAGTATTTT

size: .
D: .
J: TRBJ2-7
V: TRBV4-2
CDR3: CASSQDRDGGDEQYF
DNA: TGTGCCAGCAGCCAAGATCGGGACGGAGGCGACGAGCAGTACTTC

size: .
D: .
J: TRBJ1-5
V: TRBV5-5
CDR3: CASSSHREGNQPQHF
DNA: TGTGCCAGCAGCTCCCACAGGGAGGGCAATCAGCCCCAGCATTTT

size: .
D: .
J: TRBJ1-1
V: TRBV7-9
CDR3: CASSRRQDTEAFF
DNA: TGTGCCAGCAGCCGCCGCCAGGACACTGAAGCTTTCTTT

size: .
D: .
J: TRBJ2-7
V: TRBV2
CDR3: CASTLSAGVGEQYF
DNA: TGTGCCAGCACTTTGTCGGCAGGCGTAGGGGAGCAGTACTTC

size: few
D: .
J: TRBJ2-2
V: TRBV11-1
CDR3: CASSPDLTGELFF
DNA: TGTGCCAGCAGTCCCGACTTGACCGGGGAGCTGTTTTTT

size: .
D: .
J: TRBJ2-7
V: TRBV30
CDR3: CAWSVQERWEQYF
DNA: TGTGCCTGGAGTGTACAAGAGCGTTGGGAGCAGTACTTC

size: .
D: .
J: TRBJ2-5
V: TRBV10-2
CDR3: CASTPGWEETQYF
DNA: TGCGCCAGCACCCCTGGATGGGAAGAGACCCAGTACTTC

size: .
D: .
J: TRBJ2-5
V: TRBV29-1
CDR3: CSAQGRPGETQYF
DNA: TGCAGCGCCCAGGGAAGGCCCGGAGAGACCCAGTACTTC

size: .
D: TRBD1
J: TRBJ1-2
V: TRBV5-6
CDR3: CASSLDGGQALYGYTF
DNA: TGTGCCAGCAGCTTGGATGGGGGACAGGCCCTATATGGCTACACCTTC

size: .
D: TRBD1
J: TRBJ2-5
V: TRBV6-1
CDR3: CASSPEGGGPGTQYF
DNA: TGTGCCAGCAGCCCCGAAGGGGGCGGGCCAGGGACCCAGTACTTC

size: .
D: TRBD1
J: TRBJ2-7
V: TRBV19
CDR3: CASSPRDSYEQYF
DNA: TGTGCCAGTAGCCCACGGGACAGCTACGAGCAGTACTTC

size: .
D: .
J: TRBJ2-7
V: TRBV15
CDR3: CATSRDLGSPGEQYF
DNA: TGTGCCACCAGCAGAGATCTGGGCAGCCCGGGAGAGCAGTACTTC

size: .
D: TRBD2
J: TRBJ2-3
V: TRBV6-6
CDR3: CASSYPAGLTDTQYF
DNA: TGTGCCAGCAGTTACCCAGCGGGGTTGACAGATACGCAGTATTTT

size: .
D: TRBD1
J: TRBJ1-2
V: TRBV4-1
CDR3: CASSQDTGQGYGYTF
DNA: TGCGCCAGCAGCCAAGATACCGGACAGGGCTATGGCTACACCTTC

size: .
D: TRBD1
J: TRBJ1-2
V: TRBV6-6
CDR3: CASSYSPTGDGYTF
DNA: TGTGCCAGCAGTTACTCGCCGACAGGGGATGGCTACACCTTC

size: .
D: .
J: TRBJ1-3
V: TRBV30
CDR3: CATRGGNTIYF
DNA: TGTGCCACAAGGGGAGGAAACACCATATATTTT

size: .
D: TRBD2
J: TRBJ2-7
V: TRBV15
CDR3: CATSRASSGATSYEQYF
DNA: TGTGCCACCAGCAGAGCCTCCAGCGGGGCGACCTCCTACGAGCAGTACTTC

size: few
D: .
J: TRBJ2-3
V: TRBV7-9
CDR3: CASSPSTDTQYF
DNA: TGTGCCAGCAGCCCGAGCACAGATACGCAGTATTTT

size: few
D: .
J: TRBJ2-1
V: TRBV4-1
CDR3: CASSQDPRGDEQFF
DNA: TGCGCCAGCAGCCAAGATCCTAGAGGGGATGAGCAGTTCTTC

size: .
D: .
J: TRBJ1-2
V: TRBV29-1
CDR3: CSVGGGGYTF
DNA: TGCAGCGTTGGAGGTGGCGGCTACACCTTC

size: few
D: .
J: TRBJ2-7
V: TRBV14
CDR3: CASSQGDGWVEQYF
DNA: TGTGCCAGCAGCCAAGGGGACGGGTGGGTCGAGCAGTACTTC

size: .
D: .
J: TRBJ2-3
V: TRBV9
CDR3: CASSPNPGLTQYF
DNA: TGTGCCAGCAGCCCAAACCCCGGCCTTACGCAGTATTTT